This T cell receptor beta chain was observed in a study of blood T cell repertoires in COVID-19 (dated by TCRdb to 2018 to 2021). As for the study more broadly: Samples covering the acute and convalescent phases of COVID-19 were provided by collaborators in the United States, Italy and Spain. The material from the prospective study consisted of cDNA or gDNA derived from T cells, B-cell-depleted T cells, or PBMCs. Subjects who had been exposed to COVID-19, were actively infected with it, or had recovered from it provided the deeply sampled blood TCRbeta repertoires that made up the dataset. The repertoires were released in a freely available public database intended as a resource for research on the immune response to SARS-CoV-2. Samples came from the ongoing ImmuneRACE study (first 160 participants) plus 1,254 subjects from 6 global collaborators. Sample metadata almost always included a de-identified subject ID, COVID-19 status, age in years and sex. Where available, HLA class I and class II types were taken from metadata supplied by the sample provider and were not determined by assay-based typing. Broad study findings and their caveats: Clinical and demographic metadata were provided uncurated, with the amount varying by source and participant.

Trimming removed 6 bases from V and 5 bases from J; the gene matches leave 7 bases unexplained. The germline V gene (reference sequence) yields GTSNPN for CDR1 and SVGIG for CDR2. The CDR3 numbers 14 residues from cysteine through phenylalanine. The kept DNA is CDR3 alone, 42 bases in frame from the first base. Participants in the prospective study were aged roughly 18 to 100 years, lived in some 24 United States geographic areas, and enrolled through a virtual design. To assign participants to cohorts, the prospective study relied on clinical history that participants themselves reported in a screening survey and a study questionnaire. Recovered participants in ImmuneRACE Cohort 3 were defined by two consecutive negative NP/OP PCR tests, clearance by a healthcare professional, or resolution of symptoms. In the prospective study, whole blood, serum and a nasopharyngeal or oropharyngeal swab were collected from each participant by mobile phlebotomists. Prospective study participants could optionally give additional blood draws and questionnaires over an approximately 2-month period. Blood samples from the prospective study were shipped frozen or at room temperature prior to DNA extraction.

TCRbeta CDR3 regions were amplified from genomic DNA by means of the immunoSEQ Assay, a bias-controlled multiplex PCR. The authors processed their data as follows. The number of nucleated cells in each sample was estimated from the amplification of reference gene primers within the assay. To quantify the absolute abundance of each unique TCRbeta CDR3 rearrangement, sequence reads were collapsed and filtered. For each sample, productive Simpson clonality was calculated as the square root of Simpson's diversity index over productive rearrangements. The table comes from immuneACCESS by way of TCRdb, which keeps in-frame sequences with V and J called. Part of the clones is missing from these tables; in studies checked, under half for an unresolved V gene and the rest for unknown reasons. The D gene and trimming were derived from the DNA, and the V and J assignments and clone size from that table. In this sample the table shows about 370,000 clones, roughly nine tenths of which occur a single time. 1.7% of the sample belongs to the ten largest clones.

This clone came up once. Its antigen is still unknown. No per-base quality is available; no much larger clone lies one base away. This clonotype originated in a woman in her twenties or thirties who had recovered from COVID-19. The rearrangement joined TRBV30 to TRBJ2-7; TRBD2 fits 13 bases in the junction. The sequenced sample consisted of PBMCs or T cells enriched from blood (not recorded which). The DNA reads TGTGCCTGCCAAACTAGCGGGAGGGCCGACGAGCAGTACTTC. Its product reads: CACQTSGRADEQYF.